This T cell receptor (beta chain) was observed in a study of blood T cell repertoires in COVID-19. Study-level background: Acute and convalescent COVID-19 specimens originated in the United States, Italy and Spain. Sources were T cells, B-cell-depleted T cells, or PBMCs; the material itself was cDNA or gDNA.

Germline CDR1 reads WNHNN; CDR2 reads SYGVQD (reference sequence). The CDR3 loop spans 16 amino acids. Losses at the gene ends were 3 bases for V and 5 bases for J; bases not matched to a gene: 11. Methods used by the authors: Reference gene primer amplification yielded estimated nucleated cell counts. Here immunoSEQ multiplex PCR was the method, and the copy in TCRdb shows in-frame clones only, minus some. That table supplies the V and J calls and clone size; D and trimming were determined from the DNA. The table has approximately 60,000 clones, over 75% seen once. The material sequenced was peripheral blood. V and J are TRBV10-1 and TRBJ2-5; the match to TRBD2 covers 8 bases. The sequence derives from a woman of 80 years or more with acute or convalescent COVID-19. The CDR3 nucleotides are TGCGCCAGCAGTGAAAGAACCGGGACTAGTGGCGAGACCCAGTACTTC. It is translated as CASSERTGTSGETQYF.